This TCR beta chain was sequenced in a study of vaccination effects on CD4 cells after COVID-19. Study-wide background: Sequencing in the ViraFEST assay came after antigen-specific CD4+ T cells had been expanded with viral peptide pools, which were used to stimulate PBMC.

Following 10 days of culture, CD4+ T cells were isolated. In the vaccine recipients, nucleocapsid antibodies were negative and there was no prior SARS-CoV-2 infection. About this clone: Antigen unknown.

V was clipped by 2 bases and J by 5 bases, with 17 bases between them. Germline V gene data show CDR1 as GTSNPN and CDR2 as SVGIG (reference sequence). The CDR3 contains 15 residues. Data came from immunoSEQ multiplex PCR; TCRdb stores just in-frame clones and leaves some out. The data hold about 72,000 clones, with around 77% observed a single time. This chain joins TRBV30 and TRBJ2-3, with a tentative D call TRBD2 (5 bases). The TCR sequence derives from a human donor who received a COVID-19 vaccine. The material was CD4+ T cells from PBMCs cultured without peptide, obtained before COVID-19 vaccination. This chain's CDR3 is CAWSWRVRGQDTQYF. The DNA of the CDR3 is TGTGCCTGGAGTTGGAGAGTTCGAGGGCAAGATACGCAGTATTTT.